These T cell receptor beta chains were read from a single sample in a study of T cell clonotyping in hematopoietic cell transplantation. Sequencing was performed with immunoSEQ multiplex PCR; in TCRdb, only in-frame clones are kept and a portion is missing. The sample has 37,000 or so clones, over 80% seen once; the top ten hold roughly 1.9%. Sequenced material: peripheral blood mononuclear cells. These receptors were taken from a woman aged 40 to 50 in good health. Some clones in this sample may be carry-over from other donors' samples. CDR3s include the opening cysteine and the closing phenylalanine or tryptophan. A D gene is named only where the DNA matches it firmly. Not every row has a clone size; where given, it reads once, few, many or a size class.

cdr3_nt: TGTGCTGCAACGGTTGGGGGTATAGCGGACAATCAGCCCCAGCATTTT
cdr3_aa: CAATVGGIADNQPQHF
d_call: -
v_call: TRBV30
j_call: TRBJ1-5
clone_size: -

cdr3_nt: TGCAGTGGTGAGGTACAAGAGACCCAGTACTTC
cdr3_aa: CSGEVQETQYF
d_call: -
v_call: TRBV20-1
j_call: TRBJ2-5
clone_size: -

cdr3_nt: TGTGCCAGCAGTGCTAGACAGGCGAACACCGGGGAGCTGTTTTTT
cdr3_aa: CASSARQANTGELFF
d_call: -
v_call: TRBV28
j_call: TRBJ2-2
clone_size: once

cdr3_nt: TGTGCCAGCAGCCTCGGAAGGAACACTGAAGCTTTCTTT
cdr3_aa: CASSLGRNTEAFF
d_call: -
v_call: TRBV4-2
j_call: TRBJ1-1
clone_size: once

cdr3_nt: TGCGCCAGCAGCCAGGGATCCACAGGTGCCTACGAGCAGTACTTC
cdr3_aa: CASSQGSTGAYEQYF
d_call: -
v_call: TRBV4-3
j_call: TRBJ2-7
clone_size: -

cdr3_nt: TGTGCCAGTAGTAAAGGGGCTCATAGCAATCAGCCCCAGCATTTT
cdr3_aa: CASSKGAHSNQPQHF
d_call: -
v_call: TRBV19
j_call: TRBJ1-5
clone_size: -

cdr3_nt: TGTGCCTGGAGTTCACGGACAGGGGAATATGGCTACACCTTC
cdr3_aa: CAWSSRTGEYGYTF
d_call: TRBD1
v_call: TRBV30
j_call: TRBJ1-2
clone_size: -

cdr3_nt: TGTGCCAGTTTCAGGGGAGGCGGAAACACCATATATTTT
cdr3_aa: CASFRGGGNTIYF
d_call: -
v_call: TRBV2
j_call: TRBJ1-3
clone_size: once

cdr3_nt: TGCGCCAGCAGTCAACTCGCGAACACCGGGGAGCTGTTTTTT
cdr3_aa: CASSQLANTGELFF
d_call: -
v_call: TRBV5-1
j_call: TRBJ2-2
clone_size: -

cdr3_nt: TGTGCCATCAGTGACTCGAGGGCAGGGACCCAAGAGACCCAGTACTTC
cdr3_aa: CAISDSRAGTQETQYF
d_call: -
v_call: TRBV10-3
j_call: TRBJ2-5
clone_size: -

cdr3_nt: TGTGCCAGCAGCTTAGTAGCGGGAGATAACTACGAGCAGTACTTC
cdr3_aa: CASSLVAGDNYEQYF
d_call: TRBD2
v_call: TRBV7-2
j_call: TRBJ2-7
clone_size: -

cdr3_nt: TGTGCCACCGATCGGCGCGGACGACTAGCGCTCGAGCTTTACGAGCAGTACTTC
cdr3_aa: CATDRRGRLALELYEQYF
d_call: TRBD2
v_call: TRBV15
j_call: TRBJ2-7
clone_size: -

cdr3_nt: TGTGCCAGCAGCGGAGGGATTAACTATGGCTACACCTTC
cdr3_aa: CASSGGINYGYTF
d_call: -
v_call: TRBV4-2
j_call: TRBJ1-2
clone_size: -

cdr3_nt: TGTGCCTGGAGGGGGGGGACAGGGAGCTCCTACGAGCAGTACTTC
cdr3_aa: CAWRGGTGSSYEQYF
d_call: TRBD1
v_call: TRBV30
j_call: TRBJ2-7
clone_size: -

cdr3_nt: TGTGCCAGCAGCCAGCTAGCGGGGGACGGAGAGGAGCAGTTCTTC
cdr3_aa: CASSQLAGDGEEQFF
d_call: TRBD2
v_call: TRBV4-2
j_call: TRBJ2-1
clone_size: -

cdr3_nt: TGTGCCAGTACTATAGCCGCGTTTTCGGGGGCCAACGTCCTGACTTTC
cdr3_aa: CASTIAAFSGANVLTF
d_call: -
v_call: TRBV19
j_call: TRBJ2-6
clone_size: -

cdr3_nt: TGTGCCAGTAGTATAGGGGGGTGGCAGCGCACTGAAGCTTTCTTT
cdr3_aa: CASSIGGWQRTEAFF
d_call: -
v_call: TRBV19
j_call: TRBJ1-1
clone_size: -

cdr3_nt: TGTGCCAGCAGCCCTACCCAAGAGGGGGGGCCGACCCAGTACTTC
cdr3_aa: CASSPTQEGGPTQYF
d_call: -
v_call: TRBV7-2
j_call: TRBJ2-5
clone_size: -

cdr3_nt: TGTGCCAGCAGCCTCCTTGCCAACTCTGGGGCCAACGTCCTGACTTTC
cdr3_aa: CASSLLANSGANVLTF
d_call: -
v_call: TRBV9
j_call: TRBJ2-6
clone_size: once

cdr3_nt: TGTGCCTGGAGTACCGGGACAGGGGTGTACGAGCAGTACTTC
cdr3_aa: CAWSTGTGVYEQYF
d_call: TRBD1
v_call: TRBV30
j_call: TRBJ2-7
clone_size: -

cdr3_nt: TGTGCCAGCAGCTTAGACTTGGCCCAGTACTTC
cdr3_aa: CASSLDLAQYF
d_call: -
v_call: TRBV7-9
j_call: TRBJ2-5
clone_size: -

cdr3_nt: TGTGCCAGCAGTCCTCCAGCGCTAAGTCACGAGCAGTACTTC
cdr3_aa: CASSPPALSHEQYF
d_call: -
v_call: TRBV28
j_call: TRBJ2-7
clone_size: once